This TCR beta chain was sequenced during a study of cytomegalovirus exposure and HLA in healthy donors. A roughly 120-subject validation cohort, separate from the approximately 670-subject first cohort, supplied the donors. A remark on this clone: What it binds is not known.

Study-level points and caveats: The tendency of first-cohort TCR clusters to co-occur in the 120 or so validation repertoires emerged from a later analysis.

Some clones are missing from TCRdb's copy, which holds only in-frame ones; the method was immunoSEQ multiplex PCR. The sample shows 150,000 to 200,000 clones, less than 90% of them seen only once. The CDR3 has 15 residues. The ends lost 0 bases at V and 8 bases at J; junction bases unmatched: 6. Germline V CDR1 and CDR2: SGHAT, FQNNGV. The sequence was collected from a woman between 18 and 29 years old in good health and CMV-seronegative. The V call is TRBV11-2, the J call TRBJ2-1, with 8 bases identical to TRBD2. Input material: PBMCs. The CDR3 sequence is CASSLERTSFHEQFF. CDR3 DNA: TGTGCCAGCAGCTTAGAGCGGACTAGCTTCCATGAGCAGTTCTTC.